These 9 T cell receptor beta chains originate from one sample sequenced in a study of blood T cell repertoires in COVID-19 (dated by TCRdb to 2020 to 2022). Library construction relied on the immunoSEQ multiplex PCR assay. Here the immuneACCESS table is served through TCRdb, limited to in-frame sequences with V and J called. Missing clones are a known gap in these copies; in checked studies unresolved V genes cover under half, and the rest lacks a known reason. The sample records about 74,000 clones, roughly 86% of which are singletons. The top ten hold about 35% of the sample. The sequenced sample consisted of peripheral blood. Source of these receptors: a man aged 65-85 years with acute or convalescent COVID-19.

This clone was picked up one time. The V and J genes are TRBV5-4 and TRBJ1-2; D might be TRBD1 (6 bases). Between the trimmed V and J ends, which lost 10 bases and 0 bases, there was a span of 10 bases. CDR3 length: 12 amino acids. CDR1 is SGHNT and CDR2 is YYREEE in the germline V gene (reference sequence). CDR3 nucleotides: TGTGCCGGCCGGGACACTAACTATGGCTACACCTTC. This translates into CAGRDTNYGYTF.

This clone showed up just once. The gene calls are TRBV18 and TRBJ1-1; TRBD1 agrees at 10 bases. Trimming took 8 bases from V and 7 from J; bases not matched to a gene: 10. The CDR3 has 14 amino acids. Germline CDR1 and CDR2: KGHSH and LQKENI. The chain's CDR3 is CASRQGADRIEAFF. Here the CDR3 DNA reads TGTGCCAGCAGACAGGGGGCGGATCGGATTGAAGCTTTCTTT.

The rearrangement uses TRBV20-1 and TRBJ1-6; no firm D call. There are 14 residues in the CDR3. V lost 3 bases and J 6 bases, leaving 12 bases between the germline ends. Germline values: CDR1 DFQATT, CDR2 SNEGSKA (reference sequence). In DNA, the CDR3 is TGCAGTGCTAGTCGGGGTGATTCTAATTCACCCCTCCACTTT. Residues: CSASRGDSNSPLHF.

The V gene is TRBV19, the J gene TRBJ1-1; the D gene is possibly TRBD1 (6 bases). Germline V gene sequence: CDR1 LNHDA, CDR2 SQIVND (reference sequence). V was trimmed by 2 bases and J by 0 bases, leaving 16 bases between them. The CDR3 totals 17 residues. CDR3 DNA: TGTGCCAGTAGTATAACGACAGGAGCCGCGGTGAACACTGAAGCTTTCTTT. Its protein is CASSITTGAAVNTEAFF.

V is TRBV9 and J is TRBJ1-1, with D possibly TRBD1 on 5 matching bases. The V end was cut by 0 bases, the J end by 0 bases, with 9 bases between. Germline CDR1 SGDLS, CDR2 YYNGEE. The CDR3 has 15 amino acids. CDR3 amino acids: CASSVAGLMNTEAFF. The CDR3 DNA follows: TGTGCCAGCAGCGTAGCAGGGCTGATGAACACTGAAGCTTTCTTT.

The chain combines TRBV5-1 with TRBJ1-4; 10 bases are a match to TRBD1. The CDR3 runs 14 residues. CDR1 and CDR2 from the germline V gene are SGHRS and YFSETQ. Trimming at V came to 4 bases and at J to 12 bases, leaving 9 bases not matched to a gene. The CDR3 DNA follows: TGCGCCAGCAGCATAGGGACAGGGGCCGCGGAACTGTTTTTT. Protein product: CASSIGTGAAELFF.

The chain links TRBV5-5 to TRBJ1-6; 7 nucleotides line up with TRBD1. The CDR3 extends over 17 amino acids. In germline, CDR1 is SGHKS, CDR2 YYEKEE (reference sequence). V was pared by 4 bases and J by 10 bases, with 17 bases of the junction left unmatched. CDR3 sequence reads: CASSVTWTGASRSPLHF. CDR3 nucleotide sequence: TGTGCCAGCAGCGTTACGTGGACAGGAGCAAGTCGGTCACCCCTCCACTTT.

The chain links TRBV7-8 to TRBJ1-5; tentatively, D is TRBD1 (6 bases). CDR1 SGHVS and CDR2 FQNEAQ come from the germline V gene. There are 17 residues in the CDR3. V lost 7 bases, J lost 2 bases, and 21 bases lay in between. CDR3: CASTEGTHRWGNQPQHF. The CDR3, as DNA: TGTGCCAGCACCGAAGGGACACACCGATGGGGCAATCAGCCCCAGCATTTT.

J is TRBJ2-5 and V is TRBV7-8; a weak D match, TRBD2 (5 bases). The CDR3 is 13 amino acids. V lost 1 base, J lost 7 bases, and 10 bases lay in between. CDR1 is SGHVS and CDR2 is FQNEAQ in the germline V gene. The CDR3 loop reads CASSLVGGGTQYF. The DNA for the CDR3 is TGTGCCAGCAGCTTAGTAGGAGGAGGGACCCAGTACTTC.